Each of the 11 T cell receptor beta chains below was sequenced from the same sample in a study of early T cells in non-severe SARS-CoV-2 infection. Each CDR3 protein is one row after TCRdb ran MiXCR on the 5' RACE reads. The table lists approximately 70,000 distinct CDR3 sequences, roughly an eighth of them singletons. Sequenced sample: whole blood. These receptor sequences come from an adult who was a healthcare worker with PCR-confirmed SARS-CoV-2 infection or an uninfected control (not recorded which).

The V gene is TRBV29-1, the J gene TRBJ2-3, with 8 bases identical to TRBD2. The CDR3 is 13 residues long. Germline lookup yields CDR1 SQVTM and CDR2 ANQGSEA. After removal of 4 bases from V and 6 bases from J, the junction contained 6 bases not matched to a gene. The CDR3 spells CSVGGLASDTQYF. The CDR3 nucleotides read TGCAGCGTTGGTGGACTAGCATCCGATACGCAGTATTTT.

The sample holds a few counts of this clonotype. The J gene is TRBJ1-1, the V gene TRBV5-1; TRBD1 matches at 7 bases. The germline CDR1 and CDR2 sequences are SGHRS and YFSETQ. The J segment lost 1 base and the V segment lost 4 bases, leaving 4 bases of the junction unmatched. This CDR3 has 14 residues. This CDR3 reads CASSTTGTNTEAFF. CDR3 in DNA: TGCGCCAGCAGCACGACAGGGACGAACACTGAAGCTTTCTTT.

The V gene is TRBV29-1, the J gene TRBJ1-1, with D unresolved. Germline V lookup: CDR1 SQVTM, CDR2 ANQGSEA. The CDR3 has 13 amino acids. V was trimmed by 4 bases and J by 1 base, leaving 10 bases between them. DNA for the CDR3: TGCAGCGTTGGAGGGATAACGAACACTGAAGCTTTCTTT. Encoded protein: CSVGGITNTEAFF.

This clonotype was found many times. CDR3 nucleotide sequence: TGCGCCAGCAGCTCCGGGACAACCACCGGGGAGCTGTTTTTT. It codes for CASSSGTTTGELFF. The gene calls are TRBV5-1 and TRBJ2-2, with D perhaps matching TRBD1 (6 bases). The CDR3 is made up of 14 amino acids. Germline CDR1 reads SGHRS; CDR2 reads YFSETQ. V was shortened by 3 bases and J by 4 bases, with 10 bases between the two germline ends.

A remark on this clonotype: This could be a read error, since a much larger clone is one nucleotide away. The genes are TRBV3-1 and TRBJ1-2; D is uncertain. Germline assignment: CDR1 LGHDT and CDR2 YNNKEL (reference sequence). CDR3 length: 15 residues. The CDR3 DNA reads TGTGCCACCAGCCAAAGCCAGGAATCTAACTATGGCTACACCTTC. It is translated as CATSQSQESNYGYTF.

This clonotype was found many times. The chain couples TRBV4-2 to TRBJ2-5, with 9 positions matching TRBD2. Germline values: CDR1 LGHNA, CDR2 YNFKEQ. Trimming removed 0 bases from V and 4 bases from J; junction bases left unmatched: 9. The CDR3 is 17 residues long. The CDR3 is CASSQEGGRGGVETQYF. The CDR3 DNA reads TGTGCCAGCAGCCAAGAAGGTGGGCGGGGGGGCGTAGAGACCCAGTACTTC.

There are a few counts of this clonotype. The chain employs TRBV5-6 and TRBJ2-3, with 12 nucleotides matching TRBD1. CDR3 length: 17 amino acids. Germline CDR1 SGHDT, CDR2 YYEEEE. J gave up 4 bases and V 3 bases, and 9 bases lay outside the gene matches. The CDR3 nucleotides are TGTGCCAGCAGCTGGGGCCCCGGGACAGGGGGCGCAGATACGCAGTATTTT. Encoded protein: CASSWGPGTGGADTQYF.

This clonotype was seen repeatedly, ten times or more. The CDR3: CASSALTVTNTEAFF. The DNA for the CDR3 is TGTGCCAGCAGTGCACTGACAGTAACGAACACTGAAGCTTTCTTT. This chain connects TRBV6-1 to TRBJ1-1; a weak D match, TRBD1 (5 bases). The germline gives CDR1 MNHNS, CDR2 SASEGT. V was cut by 4 bases and J by 1 base, with 13 bases left in between. The CDR3 runs to 15 residues.

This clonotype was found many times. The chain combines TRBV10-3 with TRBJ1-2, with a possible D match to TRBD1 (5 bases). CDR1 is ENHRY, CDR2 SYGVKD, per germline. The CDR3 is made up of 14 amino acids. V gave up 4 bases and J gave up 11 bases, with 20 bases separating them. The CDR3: CAISAGLSDDVYTF. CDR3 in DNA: TGTGCCATCAGTGCGGGACTTTCCGACGACGTTTACACCTTC.

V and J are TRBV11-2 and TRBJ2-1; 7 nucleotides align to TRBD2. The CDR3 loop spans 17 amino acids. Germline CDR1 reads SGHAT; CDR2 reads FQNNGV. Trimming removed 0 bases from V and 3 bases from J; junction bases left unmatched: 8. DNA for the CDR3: TGTGCCAGCAGCTTAGAGGTTCTAGCGGTCAACTACAATGAGCAGTTCTTC. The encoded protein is CASSLEVLAVNYNEQFF.

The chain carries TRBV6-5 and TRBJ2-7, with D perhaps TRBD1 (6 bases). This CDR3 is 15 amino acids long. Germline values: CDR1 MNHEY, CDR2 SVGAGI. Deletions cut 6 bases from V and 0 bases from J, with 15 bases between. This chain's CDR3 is CASSTYRDSSYEQYF. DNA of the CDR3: TGTGCCAGCAGCACATACAGGGATAGCTCCTACGAGCAGTACTTC.